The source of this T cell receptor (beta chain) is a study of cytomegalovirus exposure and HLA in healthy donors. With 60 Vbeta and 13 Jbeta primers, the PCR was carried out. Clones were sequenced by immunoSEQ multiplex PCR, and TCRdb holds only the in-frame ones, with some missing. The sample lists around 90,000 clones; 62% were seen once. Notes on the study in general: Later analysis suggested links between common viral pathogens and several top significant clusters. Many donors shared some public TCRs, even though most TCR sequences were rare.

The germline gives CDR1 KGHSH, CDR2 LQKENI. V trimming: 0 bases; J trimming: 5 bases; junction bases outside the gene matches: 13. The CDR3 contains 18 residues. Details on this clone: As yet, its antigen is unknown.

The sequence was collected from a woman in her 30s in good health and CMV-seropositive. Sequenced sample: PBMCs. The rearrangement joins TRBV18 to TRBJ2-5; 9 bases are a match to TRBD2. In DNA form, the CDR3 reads TGTGCCAGCTCACCACCGTCTGCGGGGGGGACCAGAGTGGAGACCCAGTACTTC. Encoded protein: CASSPPSAGGTRVETQYF.